Listed here are 22 T cell receptor beta chains from one sample, sequenced in a study of blood T cells in healthy people across ages. A second PCR of 7 to 11 cycles used a sample-barcoded 5' primer and a J-beta primer mix. MiXCR was run by TCRdb on the 5' RACE reads, yielding one entry per CDR3 protein. The table shows some 710,000 distinct CDR3 sequences, with around a fifth occurring only once. Sequencing used blood. The source is a man in his 70s in good health.

There are a few counts of this clonotype. CDR3 residues: CASSLVQPGLAGDEQFF. The CDR3 DNA is TGTGCCAGCAGCTTAGTCCAACCCGGACTAGCGGGAGATGAGCAGTTCTTC. The rearrangement joins TRBV11-3 to TRBJ2-5; 13 bases match TRBD2. The J call may not be correct, given that the DNA end is closer to TRBJ2-1. CDR1 and CDR2 from the germline V gene are SGHNT and YENEEA. CDR3 length: 17 residues.

In the case of this clonotype: Since a much larger clone is just one base distant, this may be a read error. The chain recombines TRBV12-3 or TRBV12-4 with TRBJ1-1; no clear D. The CDR3 has 12 residues. The CDR3 reads CAGSFSVAGAFF. In nucleotides, the CDR3 is TGTGCCGGCAGTTTTTCAGTTGCCGGAGCTTTCTTT.

As regards this clonotype: A read error may explain this, as a much larger clone is one base away. The rearrangement links TRBV12-3 or TRBV12-4 to TRBJ1-2; 7 bases fit TRBD1. The CDR3 consists of 15 residues. Trimming removed 7 bases from V and 4 bases from J; junction bases left unmatched: 12. The CDR3 DNA reads as TGTGCCAGCATCCAAGACAGGGCCGGAGGCTATGGCTACACCTTC. Translating gives CASIQDRAGGYGYTF.

The chain is built from TRBV7-9 and TRBJ2-3; D is possibly TRBD1 or TRBD2 (5 bases each). With 5 bases removed from V and 8 bases from J, the gap between germline ends came to 5 bases. In germline, CDR1 is SEHNR, CDR2 FQNEAQ (reference sequence). The CDR3 runs 10 residues. The DNA of the CDR3 is TGTGCCAGCAGCGGGGGTACGCAGTATTTT. As protein: CASSGGTQYF.

This clonotype has only a few counts. The rearrangement joins TRBV12-3 or TRBV12-4 to TRBJ2-3; tentatively, D is TRBD2 (6 bases). V was pared by 8 bases and J by 0 bases, with 18 bases between. This CDR3 has 16 residues. CDR3 in amino acids: CASGSHGGRSTDTQYF. The CDR3 region has the DNA TGTGCCAGCGGCTCTCACGGGGGTCGTAGCACAGATACGCAGTATTTT.

This clonotype was seen a few times. The chain employs TRBV5-1 and TRBJ1-1; D remains unclear. Germline values: CDR1 SGHRS, CDR2 YFSETQ. The CDR3 spans 13 residues. The ends were cut back, 4 bases at V and 11 bases at J, with 18 bases in the middle. The CDR3 reads CASSGIGTAEAFF. For the CDR3, the DNA is TGCGCCAGCAGCGGTATAGGAACGGCGGAGGCTTTCTTT. Full variable domain (missing parts from reference TRBV5-1 and TRBJ1-1): KAGVTQTPRYLIKTRGQQVTLSCSPISGHRSVSWYQQTPGQGLQFLFEYFSETQRNKGNFPGRFSGRQFSNSRSEMNVSTLELGDSALYLCASSGIGTAEAFFGQGTRLTVV.

This clonotype was detected only a few times. The chain uses TRBV28 and TRBJ1-2; 9 positions agree with TRBD1. V lost 5 bases, J lost 6 bases, and 7 bases stayed unmatched. CDR1 and CDR2 from the germline V gene are MDHEN and SYDVKM. This CDR3 contains 14 residues. The CDR3 loop is CASSHGTGWDGYTF. CDR3 sequence (DNA): TGTGCCAGCAGTCATGGGACAGGGTGGGATGGCTACACCTTC.

This clonotype was found a few times. The chain recombines TRBV7-9 with TRBJ2-3; 10 bases align to TRBD2. Losses at the gene ends were 1 base for V and 6 bases for J; bases not matched to a gene: 7. In germline, CDR1 is SEHNR, CDR2 FQNEAQ (reference sequence). This CDR3 is 16 amino acids long. In DNA form, the CDR3 reads TGTGCCAGCAGCTTAGTTGCTAGCGGGGGATATGATACGCAGTATTTT. Translated, it gives CASSLVASGGYDTQYF.

The V call is TRBV10-3, the J call TRBJ2-5; D not certain. The DNA matches TRBJ2-1 better at its end, which makes the J call doubtful. This CDR3 is built from 12 residues. CDR1 and CDR2 (germline): ENHRY, SYGVKD. CDR3 loop: CAISTIRNEQFF. The CDR3 bases are TGTGCCATCAGTACGATCAGGAATGAGCAGTTCTTC.

This clonotype was counted a few times. The genes are TRBV11-1 and TRBJ2-2; the D is unclear. The CDR3 is 11 residues long. Deletions cut 7 bases from V and 7 bases from J, with 7 bases between. The germline V gene has CDR1 SGHAT and CDR2 FQDESV (reference sequence). CDR3 protein: CASNTDGELFF. Here the CDR3 DNA reads TGTGCCAGCAACACAGACGGGGAGCTGTTTTTT.

This clonotype was seen a few times. Germline is not matched at one junction end, which may reflect a read error. The rearrangement joins TRBV18 to TRBJ1-2; D call uncertain. Germline assignment: CDR1 KGHSH and CDR2 LQKENI. CDR3 length equals 14 residues. CDR3 amino acids: CASSAPTQTYGYTF. The DNA of the CDR3 is TGTGCCAGCTCAGCACCTACACAGACCTATGGCTACACCTTC.

This clonotype has just one count. Written as DNA, the CDR3 is TGTGCCAGCAGCCTCCTCGGTGAGGGTATGGCTGAAGCTTTCTTT. This encodes CASSLLGEGMAEAFF. The chain recombines TRBV4-2 with TRBJ1-1; D remains ambiguous. Germline V gives CDR1 LGHNA, CDR2 YNFKEQ. Trimming stripped 4 bases from V and 6 bases from J, with 18 bases between. This CDR3 region has 15 residues.

The chain employs TRBV7-2 and TRBJ2-2, with 7 nucleotides matching TRBD2. J was trimmed by 4 bases and V by 3 bases; bases with no gene match: 5. CDR3 size: 15 residues. Germline V gene data show CDR1 as SGHTA and CDR2 as FQGNSA. As DNA, the CDR3 is TGTGCCAGCAGCTTTACCCCTAGCGGCACCGGGGAGCTGTTTTTT. Amino acid sequence: CASSFTPSGTGELFF. Full variable domain (remainder filled in from reference TRBV7-2 and TRBJ2-2): GAGVSQSPSNKVTEKGKDVELRCDPISGHTALYWYRQSLGQGLEFLIYFQGNSAPDKSGLPSDRFSAERTGGSVSTLTIQRTQQEDSAVYLCASSFTPSGTGELFFGEGSRLTVL.

There are a few counts of this clonotype. V is TRBV28 and J is TRBJ2-7, with D unresolved. Looked up from germline, CDR1 is MDHEN and CDR2 is SYDVKM. The CDR3 is 12 residues long. V was trimmed by 5 bases and J by 6 bases, leaving 11 bases between them. In DNA form, the CDR3 reads TGTGCCAGCAGTCTCTGGTCCGCCGAGCAGTACTTC. Protein: CASSLWSAEQYF.

On this clonotype: At one of its ends the junction is not consistent with the germline gene, which may arise from a read error. This chain joins TRBV27 and TRBJ2-1; 11 bases map to TRBD2. The germline gives CDR1 MNHEY, CDR2 SMNVEV (reference sequence). CDR3 length: 15 amino acids. In DNA, the CDR3 is TGTGCCAGCAGACTAGCGGGAGTTTCCTACGATGAGCAGTTCTTC. Amino acids: CASRLAGVSYDEQFF.

The sample holds a few counts of this clonotype. This rearrangement joins TRBV6-5 to TRBJ2-2; D may be TRBD2 (5 bases). The length of the CDR3 is 13 residues. V was pared by 7 bases and J by 2 bases, with 8 bases between. The germline V gene has CDR1 MNHEY and CDR2 SVGAGI. CDR3 protein: CASNDYNTGELFF. The CDR3 region has the DNA TGTGCCAGCAACGACTACAACACCGGGGAGCTGTTTTTT.

The rearrangement uses TRBV27 and TRBJ1-4, with D perhaps matching TRBD1 (6 bases). CDR3 length equals 15 residues. V shed 6 bases and J shed 6 bases, with 17 bases lying between them. Germline assignment: CDR1 MNHEY and CDR2 SMNVEV (reference sequence). CDR3 in amino acids: CASRRSTGSYEKLFF. As DNA, the CDR3 is TGTGCCAGCAGACGATCTACAGGGAGTTATGAAAAACTGTTTTTT.

V gene TRBV2 combines with J gene TRBJ2-5; either TRBD1 or TRBD2 may supply D (5 bases each). The end of the DNA is better explained by TRBJ2-1, so the J call may be wrong. The germline CDR1 and CDR2 sequences are SNHLY and FYNNEI. The CDR3 consists of 13 residues. CDR3 bases: TGTGCCAGCAGGACGGGACCGAGCAATGAGCAGTTCTTC. It encodes CASRTGPSNEQFF.

This clonotype was counted between two and nine times. This chain joins TRBV11-3 and TRBJ2-7; 9 bases are a match to TRBD1. J gave up 0 bases and V 5 bases, and 17 bases lay outside the gene matches. Germline V gives CDR1 SGHNT, CDR2 YENEEA. The CDR3 extends over 19 amino acids. The CDR3 nucleotides are TGTGCCAGCAGCGTACCGCGACCTCCCGGGACAGGGTGCTCCTACGAGCAGTACTTC. This sequence encodes CASSVPRPPGTGCSYEQYF.

The gene calls are TRBV5-1 and TRBJ2-5, with unresolved D. This CDR3 comprises 15 residues. Looked up from germline, CDR1 is SGHRS and CDR2 is YFSETQ. V lost 8 bases to trimming and J lost 2 bases, with 19 bases between them. The CDR3 DNA follows: TGCGCCAGTCGCCTGAATAACAACGGGCAAGAGACCCAGTACTTC. This translates into CASRLNNNGQETQYF.

This clonotype occurred a few times. The rearrangement links TRBV28 to TRBJ2-1; 11 bases match TRBD1. The J call is in doubt because the DNA end fits TRBJ2-7 better. Germline CDR1 and CDR2: MDHEN and SYDVKM. CDR3 length equals 15 residues. CDR3 in amino acids: CASSLFGQGAAEQYF. In DNA form, the CDR3 reads TGTGCCAGCAGTTTATTCGGACAGGGGGCTGCAGAGCAGTACTTC.

DNA for the CDR3: TGTGCCAGCAGTTACCTTCTGCCGGGATCTTGGAACACTGAAGCTTTCTTT. Encoded protein: CASSYLLPGSWNTEAFF. V is TRBV6-2 or TRBV6-3 and J is TRBJ1-1, with D uncertain. This CDR3 has 17 amino acids. Between the trimmed V and J ends, which lost 2 bases and 1 base, there was a span of 17 bases. CDR1 MNHEY and CDR2 SVGEGT come from the germline V gene.